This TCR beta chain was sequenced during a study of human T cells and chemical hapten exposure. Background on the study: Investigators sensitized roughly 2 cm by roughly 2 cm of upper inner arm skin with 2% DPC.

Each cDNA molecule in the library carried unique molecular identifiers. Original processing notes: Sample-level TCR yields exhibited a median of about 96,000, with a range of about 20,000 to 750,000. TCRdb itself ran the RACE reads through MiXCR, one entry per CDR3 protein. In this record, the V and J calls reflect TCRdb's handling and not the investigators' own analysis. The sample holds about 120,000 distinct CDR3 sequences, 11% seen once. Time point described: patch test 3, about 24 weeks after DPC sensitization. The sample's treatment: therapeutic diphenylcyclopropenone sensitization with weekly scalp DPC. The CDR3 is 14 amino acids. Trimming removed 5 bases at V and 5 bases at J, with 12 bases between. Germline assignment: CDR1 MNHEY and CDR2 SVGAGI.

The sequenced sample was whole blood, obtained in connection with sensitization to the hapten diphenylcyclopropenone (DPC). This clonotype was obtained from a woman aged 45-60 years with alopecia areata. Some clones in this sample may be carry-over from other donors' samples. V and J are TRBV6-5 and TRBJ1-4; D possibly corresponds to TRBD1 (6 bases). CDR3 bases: TGTGCCAGCAGTACAGGGAAGGCCAATGAAAAACTGTTTTTT. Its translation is CASSTGKANEKLFF.